Listed below are T cell receptor beta chains from one sample, sequenced in a study of shared T cell receptors in the human thymus. Measured with immunoSEQ multiplex PCR; TCRdb has only the in-frame clones, and not every one. The table includes hundreds of thousands of clones, 75% to 85% detected once. These data were likewise used in another study, on human thymus T cells.

The sequenced sample was thymocytes. These receptor sequences come from a boy younger than two with a congenital heart defect. Each CDR3 is given with its conserved first and last residue. The order of the fields is V gene, clone size, CDR3 protein. Expanded clones get a size class; other rows say once, few or many, or leave the size out.

v_call: TRBV15; clone_size: NA; cdr3_aa: CATRLIQGKVYEQYF
v_call: TRBV5-8; clone_size: NA; cdr3_aa: CASSLRRDRIRETQYF
v_call: TRBV5-4; clone_size: once; cdr3_aa: CASSLGAGDTSTDTQYF
v_call: TRBV27; clone_size: NA; cdr3_aa: CASSLGQASATYEQYF
v_call: TRBV6-1; clone_size: NA; cdr3_aa: CATTPDDPGDYGYTF
v_call: TRBV5-6; clone_size: NA; cdr3_aa: CASSPRAGTGNSYEQYF
v_call: TRBV5-1; clone_size: NA; cdr3_aa: CASSSDPIRDRVKRVNGYTF
v_call: TRBV5-1; clone_size: few; cdr3_aa: CASSFNPSTGASYEQYF
v_call: TRBV5-4; clone_size: NA; cdr3_aa: CASFPSGQGTDTQYF
v_call: TRBV5-5; clone_size: NA; cdr3_aa: CASSFYQGIHTYEQYF
v_call: TRBV18; clone_size: NA; cdr3_aa: CASSPPPVRGRGQPQHF
v_call: TRBV25-1; clone_size: NA; cdr3_aa: CASSEYTTPSAGPEEQYF
v_call: TRBV28; clone_size: NA; cdr3_aa: CASRPVRWTSGSYEQYF
v_call: TRBV2; clone_size: few; cdr3_aa: CASSPDYLPYEQYF
v_call: TRBV5-1; clone_size: NA; cdr3_aa: CASSLGRGGYNEQFF
v_call: TRBV27; clone_size: NA; cdr3_aa: CASSLNQKNIQYF
v_call: TRBV5-1; clone_size: NA; cdr3_aa: CASSHGTSGRSGDEQYF
v_call: TRBV4-3; clone_size: few; cdr3_aa: CASSHQRGGTGIYEQYF
v_call: TRBV5-1; clone_size: NA; cdr3_aa: CASSLEEGQGLSVYEQYF
v_call: TRBV25-1; clone_size: NA; cdr3_aa: CASREREGGSDTQYF
v_call: TRBV27; clone_size: once; cdr3_aa: CASSLTMTDVETYSNQPQHF
v_call: TRBV4-1; clone_size: NA; cdr3_aa: CASSQETVDPNYGYTF
v_call: TRBV4-1; clone_size: NA; cdr3_aa: CASSQEEQGLTSNTGELFF
v_call: TRBV4-2; clone_size: NA; cdr3_aa: CASSHTAGVQQETQYF
v_call: TRBV4-3; clone_size: NA; cdr3_aa: CASSQDRLAGDNEQFF
v_call: TRBV6-1; clone_size: NA; cdr3_aa: CASSERGAGEQYF
v_call: TRBV21-1; clone_size: NA; cdr3_aa: CAGFYRVYEQYF
v_call: TRBV27; clone_size: NA; cdr3_aa: CASSPTGANEQFF
v_call: TRBV27; clone_size: NA; cdr3_aa: CASSPGTEAFF
v_call: TRBV27; clone_size: NA; cdr3_aa: CASSLTRSYEQYF
v_call: TRBV4-1; clone_size: few; cdr3_aa: CASSQHSGRAGSDEQYF
v_call: TRBV27; clone_size: once; cdr3_aa: CASSSSVPLAVGYEQYF
v_call: TRBV28; clone_size: NA; cdr3_aa: CASSTLVSGRAHEQYF
v_call: TRBV27; clone_size: NA; cdr3_aa: CASARSGTATYEQYF
v_call: TRBV18; clone_size: once; cdr3_aa: CASSPPNGPGIRGYGYTF
v_call: TRBV28; clone_size: NA; cdr3_aa: CASRPRGSYEQYF
v_call: TRBV6-6; clone_size: NA; cdr3_aa: CASNRGQGFDEQYF
v_call: TRBV13; clone_size: NA; cdr3_aa: CASFRENTEAFF
v_call: TRBV4-2; clone_size: once; cdr3_aa: CASSQDGGRKGYEQYF
v_call: TRBV28; clone_size: NA; cdr3_aa: CASKFGEGHTIYF
v_call: TRBV16; clone_size: NA; cdr3_aa: CASSQGLAANTGELFF
v_call: TRBV25-1; clone_size: NA; cdr3_aa: CASSASQGAKNIQYF
v_call: TRBV4-1; clone_size: few; cdr3_aa: CASSQDIQVHQPQHF